Presented here are 11 T cell receptor beta chains from one specimen sequenced in a study of chronic HIV infection and antiretroviral therapy. In TCRdb, the 5' RACE reads were re-called with MiXCR into one record per CDR3 protein. The sample lists fewer than 40,000 distinct CDR3 sequences, more than 8% occurring once. Sequenced: peripheral blood. These receptor sequences come from an adult who had HIV and had not received antiretroviral therapy, or was an uninfected healthy control (not recorded which).

This clonotype came up many times. The rearrangement joins TRBV28 to TRBJ1-1; maybe TRBD1 (5 bases). Germline values: CDR1 MDHEN, CDR2 SYDVKM. The CDR3 sequence is 13 residues long. V dropped 3 bases and J dropped 5 bases, with 10 bases sitting between them. Here the CDR3 DNA reads TGTGCCAGCAGTTTCTCTTGGGGGACTGAAGCTTTCTTT. It yields the protein CASSFSWGTEAFF.

This clonotype was observed at least ten times. This chain uses TRBV5-1 with TRBJ2-7; D possibly corresponds to TRBD2 (6 bases). This CDR3 is built from 13 residues. V was clipped by 3 bases and J by 6 bases, with 13 bases between them. Germline CDR1 and CDR2: SGHRS and YFSETQ. CDR3 amino acids: CASSSGLPGEQYF. The CDR3 DNA sequence: TGCGCCAGCAGCTCGGGACTCCCTGGCGAGCAGTACTTC.

There are a few counts of this clonotype. The genes are TRBV6-5 and TRBJ2-1, with TRBD2 identical over 13 bases. With V trimmed by 6 bases and J by 7 bases, 9 bases remained unmatched. Germline V gives CDR1 MNHEY, CDR2 SVGAGI. The CDR3 totals 16 residues. Here the CDR3 DNA reads TGTGCCAGCAGGCGTCGGACTAGCGGGAGTATGAATGAGCAGTTCTTC. This encodes CASRRRTSGSMNEQFF.

There are many counts of this clonotype. This chain joins TRBV18 and TRBJ2-3; weak D call: TRBD1 (6 bases). CDR3 size: 14 residues. Germline V gene lookup returns CDR1 KGHSH and CDR2 LQKENI. V lost 3 bases and J lost 0, with 7 bases in between. CDR3 nucleotides: TGTGCCAGCTCACCCGACAGGAGCACAGATACGCAGTATTTT. Translating gives CASSPDRSTDTQYF. Complete variable domain (other parts from reference TRBV18 and TRBJ2-3): NAGVMQNPRHLVRRRGQEARLRCSPMKGHSHVYWYRQLPEEGLKFMVYLQKENIIDESGMPKERFSAEFPKEGPSILRIQQVVRGDSAAYFCASSPDRSTDTQYFGPGTRLTVL.

This clonotype was recorded at least ten times. The chain carries TRBV19 and TRBJ2-3, with TRBD2 identical over 10 bases. The germline V gene has CDR1 LNHDA and CDR2 SQIVND (reference sequence). This CDR3 has 16 residues. V was clipped by 5 bases and J by 2 bases; unmatched bases: 7. CDR3 sequence (DNA): TGTGCCAGTAGTCCCGGACTAGCGGATTTCACAGATACGCAGTATTTT. Translating it yields CASSPGLADFTDTQYF.

This clonotype was found a few times. The rearrangement uses TRBV7-6 and TRBJ2-3; 15 bases agree with TRBD2. Germline assignment: CDR1 SGHVS and CDR2 FNYEAQ. There are 15 residues in the CDR3. The V gene end was trimmed by 5 bases and the J gene end by 6 bases; junction bases not matched to a gene: 3. CDR3 nucleotides: TGTGCCAGCAGCCGGACTAGCGGGAGGGAGGATACGCAGTATTTT. This gives the protein CASSRTSGREDTQYF.

This clonotype was observed at least ten times. The chain employs TRBV27 and TRBJ2-2; D unclear. Looked up from germline, CDR1 is MNHEY and CDR2 is SMNVEV (reference sequence). The CDR3 spans 14 residues. V was shortened by 3 bases and J by 1 base, with 6 bases between the two germline ends. CDR3 DNA: TGTGCCAGCAGTTTCTCCTGGAACACCGGGGAGCTGTTTTTT. Its protein product is CASSFSWNTGELFF.

In its sample, this clonotype was seen many times. CDR3 bases: TGCAGGGTAACGGGGCCAATGAACACTGAAGCTTTCTTT. Protein: CRVTGPMNTEAFF. The V and J genes are TRBV20-1 and TRBJ1-1; the D gene is possibly TRBD1 (5 bases). Germline V gene sequence: CDR1 DFQATT, CDR2 SNEGSKA (reference sequence). CDR3 length: 13 amino acids.

This clonotype appeared many times. The chain joins TRBV28 to TRBJ1-6, with D possibly TRBD1 on 6 matching bases. CDR1 MDHEN and CDR2 SYDVKM come from the germline V gene. V was cut by 3 bases and J by 7 bases, with 19 bases left in between. The CDR3 covers 17 residues. The CDR3 nucleotides read TGTGCCAGCAGTTTGGTCAACCTACAGGGACCCAATTCACCCCTCCACTTT. Protein sequence: CASSLVNLQGPNSPLHF.

A remark on this clonotype: At one end, the junction sequence differs from germline, possibly due to a read error. The rearrangement joins TRBV27 to TRBJ1-1; D not resolved. This CDR3 is 13 amino acids long. CDR1 is MNHEY and CDR2 is SMNVEV in the germline V gene (reference sequence). The CDR3, as DNA: TGTGCCAGCAGTTCCGTTGGGAACACTGAAACTTTCTTT. Translation gives CASSSVGNTETFF.

Ten or more counts support this clonotype. The chain uses TRBV28 and TRBJ1-2, with D perhaps matching TRBD1 (5 bases). The CDR3 consists of 16 residues. The V gene's germline CDR1 is MDHEN and CDR2 SYDVKM. The V gene lost 0 bases and the J gene lost 4 bases, with 15 bases spanning the gap. The CDR3 protein is CASSLWRSGRTYGYTF. As DNA, the CDR3 is TGTGCCAGCAGTTTATGGCGTTCAGGGAGGACCTATGGCTACACCTTC.